A selection of T cell receptor beta chains follows, all from one sample in a study of CD8+CD57+ T cells in acquired aplastic anemia. TCRdb fed the reads into MiXCR, producing one record per CDR3 protein. Of about 190,000 distinct CDR3 sequences in the sample, 50% to 55% are singletons; the top ten hold approximately 15%. Material: sorted CD4+, CD8+, or CD8+CD57+ T cells (not recorded which) from PBMCs. The receptors derive from a human donor in good health, serving as a control. The CDR3 runs from the conserved cysteine through the conserved F or W. D genes are given only for firm matches. Some rows mark clone size as missing; the rest say once, few, many or name a class of expanded clone.

.,TRBJ2-5,many,TRBV11-3,CASSLNALGETQYF,TGTGCCAGCAGCTTAAACGCTCTTGGGGAGACCCAGTACTTC
TRBD2,TRBJ2-2,many,TRBV30,CACPRREVTGELFF,TGTGCCTGCCCTCGTCGGGAGGTGACCGGGGAGCTGTTTTTT
TRBD2,TRBJ2-7,.,TRBV29-1,CSVRSGLAVYEQYF,TGCAGCGTGCGCTCGGGACTAGCGGTGTACGAGCAGTACTTC
TRBD2,TRBJ2-5,.,TRBV5-1,CASSLGPAGQETQYF,TGCGCCAGCAGCTTAGGCCCAGCGGGGCAAGAGACCCAGTACTTC
.,TRBJ1-5,many,TRBV7-9,CASSLRGQDSNQPQHF,TGTGCCAGCAGCTTAAGGGGACAAGATAGCAATCAGCCCCAGCATTTT
TRBD1,TRBJ1-6,many,TRBV27,CASTSVVGTGQANSPLHF,TGTGCCAGCACTTCCGTGGTTGGCACGGGACAGGCTAATTCACCCCTCCACTTT
TRBD1,TRBJ1-2,.,TRBV20-1,CSVQGQGAVYTF,TGCAGTGTTCAAGGACAGGGGGCGGTCTACACCTTC
TRBD2,TRBJ2-2,.,TRBV24-1,CATSDPGLAGAGELFF,TGTGCCACCAGTGATCCGGGACTAGCGGGAGCCGGGGAGCTGTTTTTT
TRBD1,TRBJ1-1,.,TRBV5-4,CASSFGDRGTAVVNTEAFF,TGTGCCAGCAGCTTTGGGGACAGGGGGACCGCGGTGGTGAACACTGAAGCTTTCTTT
.,TRBJ2-1,.,TRBV7-9,CASRTRDSYNEQFF,TGTGCCAGCAGGACCCGGGACTCCTACAATGAGCAGTTCTTC
TRBD1,TRBJ2-7,.,TRBV24-1,CATSDGRGNSYEQYF,TGTGCCACCAGTGACGGCAGGGGGAACTCCTACGAGCAGTACTTC
.,TRBJ2-7,many,TRBV27,CASRPGTTSSYEQYF,TGTGCCAGCAGACCCGGGACAACGAGCTCCTACGAGCAGTACTTC
.,TRBJ1-5,many,TRBV6-2/TRBV6-3,CASSFVLQPQHF,TGTGCCAGCAGTTTTGTACTTCAGCCCCAGCATTTT
.,TRBJ2-1,.,TRBV7-2,CASSSDRRRGTYNEQFF,TGTGCCAGCAGCTCAGATCGGCGGAGGGGCACCTACAATGAGCAGTTCTTC
.,TRBJ1-1,.,TRBV9,CASSSPEGIGNTEAFF,TGTGCCAGCAGCTCTCCAGAGGGGATAGGGAACACTGAAGCTTTCTTT
.,TRBJ2-7,many,TRBV7-2,CASSPRSRAVSYEQYF,TGTGCCAGCAGCCCTCGCTCGCGGGCCGTCTCCTACGAGCAGTACTTC
TRBD1,TRBJ2-7,.,TRBV10-3,CAISESRDRGGYEQYF,TGTGCCATCAGTGAGTCGAGGGACAGGGGTGGCTACGAGCAGTACTTC
TRBD1,TRBJ1-1,.,TRBV2,CASSQVPLWTLKQGRTGLSTEAFF,TGTGCCAGCAGTCAGGTCCCCTTATGGACCCTTAAACAGGGGCGGACGGGTCTGAGCACTGAAGCTTTCTTT
TRBD1,TRBJ1-6,.,TRBV15,CATSRGWGQFNSPLHF,TGTGCCACCAGCAGAGGTTGGGGACAGTTTAATTCACCCCTCCACTTT
.,TRBJ1-1,.,TRBV7-9,CASGAEQENTEAFF,TGTGCCAGCGGCGCCGAACAGGAGAACACTGAAGCTTTCTTT
.,TRBJ2-7,.,TRBV7-8,CASSQEGQKNYEQYF,TGTGCCAGCAGCCAAGAGGGCCAGAAGAACTACGAGCAGTACTTC
.,TRBJ2-3,many,TRBV7-2,CASSLGLGRTDTQYF,TGTGCCAGCAGCTTAGGACTAGGCCGCACAGATACGCAGTATTTT
.,TRBJ1-2,.,TRBV10-3,CAISETQLTYDYTF,TGTGCCATCAGTGAGACGCAACTAACCTATGACTACACCTTC
.,TRBJ2-1,.,TRBV29-1,CSVEEDGHHYNEQFF,TGCAGCGTTGAAGAGGACGGTCACCACTACAATGAGCAGTTCTTC
.,TRBJ2-5,many,TRBV9,CASSEGGGGRETQYF,TGTGCCAGCAGCGAAGGCGGTGGGGGCCGAGAGACCCAGTACTTC
.,TRBJ2-3,.,TRBV7-3,CASSLTGGLTDTQYF,TGTGCCAGCAGCTTGACTGGAGGCCTCACAGATACGCAGTATTTT
.,TRBJ1-1,.,TRBV20-1,CSARQLNTEAFF,TGCAGTGCTAGACAGTTGAACACTGAAGCTTTCTTT
.,TRBJ1-4,many,TRBV7-9,CASSLAIGETRGEKLFF,TGTGCCAGCAGCTTAGCGATAGGGGAGACTCGAGGGGAAAAACTGTTTTTT
.,TRBJ2-1,few,TRBV28,CASSLSKHKQFF,TGTGCCAGCAGTTTATCTAAGCATAAGCAGTTCTTC
TRBD2,TRBJ2-1,many,TRBV20-1,CSARISGGRGNEQFF,TGCAGTGCTAGGATTAGCGGGGGGAGGGGCAATGAGCAGTTCTTC
.,TRBJ1-5,many,TRBV12-3/TRBV12-4,CASSRRNQPQHF,TGTGCCAGCAGTCGCCGAAATCAGCCCCAGCATTTT
.,TRBJ1-2,many,TRBV19,CASSASPGADGYTF,TGTGCCAGTAGCGCTTCACCCGGCGCAGATGGCTACACCTTC
TRBD1,TRBJ2-2,many,TRBV7-6,CASSPTGVSHTGELFF,TGTGCCAGCAGCCCCACAGGGGTCTCTCACACCGGGGAGCTGTTTTTT
TRBD2,TRBJ2-5,.,TRBV5-1,CASSSGGSVGETQYF,TGCGCCAGCAGCTCGGGAGGGTCAGTGGGGGAGACCCAGTACTTC
.,TRBJ2-7,.,TRBV7-6,CASSSPPYGQYF,TGTGCCAGCAGCTCACCACCCTACGGACAGTACTTC
TRBD1,TRBJ1-6,.,TRBV2,CAGSEGPGGNNSPLHF,TGTGCCGGCAGTGAGGGGCCAGGGGGAAATAATTCACCCCTCCACTTT
.,TRBJ1-5,.,TRBV2,CASSLLASGHQPQHF,TGTGCCAGCAGTTTACTCGCCTCCGGGCATCAGCCCCAGCATTTT
TRBD1,TRBJ1-4,.,TRBV10-3,CATRGGTDSTNEKLFF,TGTGCCACAAGGGGGGGGACAGATTCAACTAATGAAAAACTGTTTTTT
.,TRBJ1-1,once,TRBV2,CASRQTVDTEAFF,TGTGCCAGCAGACAGACTGTGGACACTGAAGCTTTCTTT
TRBD2,TRBJ2-7,many,TRBV3-1,CASSPTGGATYEQYF,TGTGCCAGCAGCCCCACGGGGGGGGCTACCTACGAGCAGTACTTC
.,TRBJ2-3,.,TRBV7-6,CASSLAAGQSDTQYF,TGTGCCAGCAGCTTAGCGGCAGGCCAGTCAGATACGCAGTATTTT
.,TRBJ2-7,.,TRBV2,CASSREVEQYF,TGTGCCAGCAGTCGCGAGGTCGAGCAGTACTTC
.,TRBJ1-2,.,TRBV4-3,CASSQDGGSYGYTF,TGCGCCAGCAGCCAAGATGGGGGTTCCTATGGCTACACCTTC
TRBD1,TRBJ1-6,once,TRBV20-1,CSARDLRTGNSPLHF,TGCAGTGCTAGAGATTTAAGGACAGGGAATTCACCCCTCCACTTT